This T cell receptor (beta chain) stems from a study of cytomegalovirus exposure and HLA in healthy donors. At the level of the study: Within an early data release were roughly 90 million unique TCRs drawn from HLA-typed donors. General observations from the study: Most CMV-associated TCR beta chains appeared HLA-restricted in a later analysis. Further analysis, carried out later, found HLA-associated TCR beta chains more clonally expanded than equally common other chains.

V dropped 9 bases and J dropped 2 bases, with 14 bases sitting between them. The V gene's germline CDR1 is SNHLY and CDR2 FYNNEI. The CDR3 is 13 amino acids. This PCR relied on a set of 60 Vbeta primers and 13 Jbeta primers. The table came from immunoSEQ multiplex PCR; TCRdb's copy has only in-frame clones and leaves some out. Of some 120,000 clones detected, 80% to 90% appear once; the ten largest clones hold around 2%. In the case of this clone: What it recognizes is unknown.

Sequencing was performed on PBMCs. This TCR derives from a man in his forties in good health and CMV-seronegative. J is TRBJ2-7 and V is TRBV2; possible D gene TRBD2, 5 bases. The CDR3 loop reads CASRPSSPYEQYF. The CDR3 DNA sequence: TGTGCCAGTCGCCCTTCTAGCCCCTACGAGCAGTACTTC.